A single sample is the source of the 16 T cell receptor beta chains below, sequenced in a study of cytomegalovirus exposure and HLA in healthy donors. The table came from immunoSEQ multiplex PCR; TCRdb's copy has only in-frame clones and leaves some out. Of some 350,000 clones detected, about nine tenths appear once; the ten largest clones hold about 1%. The sequenced material came from PBMCs. The receptors shown here come from a young woman in good health and CMV-seropositive.

The gene calls are TRBV11-3 and TRBJ2-1; weak D call: TRBD2 (7 bases). The V and J ends lost 5 bases and 7 bases respectively, with 18 bases between them. Germline V gene sequence: CDR1 SGHNT, CDR2 YENEEA. The CDR3 loop spans 15 amino acids. The CDR3: CASSQGLGGRNEQFF. The CDR3 nucleotides are TGTGCCAGCAGCCAAGGACTAGGGGGGCGGAATGAGCAGTTCTTC.

The genes are TRBV5-4 and TRBJ2-5, with unresolved D. Trimming shortened V by 4 bases and J by 5 bases, and 15 bases separated the two germline ends. The CDR3 runs to 14 residues. CDR1 is SGHNT and CDR2 is YYREEE in the germline V gene (reference sequence). CDR3 DNA sequence: TGTGCCAGCAGCCAGAGCAAGGGAAGGGAGACCCAGTACTTC. Amino acid sequence: CASSQSKGRETQYF.

The V call is TRBV19, the J call TRBJ2-1; no definite D call. With 5 bases removed from V and 7 bases from J, the gap between germline ends came to 18 bases. The CDR3 is made up of 15 amino acids. Germline assignment: CDR1 LNHDA and CDR2 SQIVND (reference sequence). The CDR3: CASSPPGAGYNEQFF. The CDR3 DNA is TGTGCCAGTAGTCCCCCCGGAGCAGGATATAATGAGCAGTTCTTC.

This clone came up a few times. The chain carries TRBV20-1 and TRBJ1-2; the D is unclear. Deletions cut 0 bases from V and 7 bases from J, with 3 bases between. The germline V gene has CDR1 DFQATT and CDR2 SNEGSKA (reference sequence). The CDR3 is made up of 10 amino acids. The CDR3 DNA reads TGCAGTGCTAGAGACGTTGGCTACACCTTC. This codes for CSARDVGYTF.

The chain carries TRBV6-5 and TRBJ1-2; D ambiguous. Trimming left V 7 bases short and J 3 bases short, with 18 bases between. The CDR3 totals 15 residues. Germline CDR1 reads MNHEY; CDR2 reads SVGAGI. Written as DNA, the CDR3 is TGTGCCAGCACCCCCGAGGCTTTCTTGGACTATGGCTACACCTTC. Amino acids: CASTPEAFLDYGYTF.

The rearrangement joins TRBV4-3 to TRBJ2-5; D unresolved. CDR1 LGHNA and CDR2 YSLEER come from the germline V gene. V was shortened by 0 bases and J by 2 bases, with 7 bases between the two germline ends. This CDR3 comprises 14 residues. CDR3 sequence (DNA): TGCGCCAGCAGCCAAGATGGCTCGCAAGAGACCCAGTACTTC. As protein: CASSQDGSQETQYF.

The genes are TRBV29-1 and TRBJ2-3; the match to TRBD1 covers 8 bases. CDR1 is SQVTM and CDR2 is ANQGSEA in the germline V gene. The CDR3 sequence is 15 residues long. V was clipped by 6 bases and J by 6 bases; unmatched bases: 14. DNA for the CDR3: TGCAGCGTCGCCGAGACCAGGGGGCCCCCCGATACGCAGTATTTT. This codes for CSVAETRGPPDTQYF.

CDR3 nucleotides: TGTGCCAGCAGCGTAGGGGGGCTTAGCAATCAGCCCCAGCATTTT. This codes for CASSVGGLSNQPQHF. The chain carries TRBV9 and TRBJ1-5; tentative D call: TRBD1 (6 bases). From germline, CDR1 is SGDLS and CDR2 YYNGEE. The CDR3 consists of 15 residues. V was shortened by 0 bases and J by 0 bases, with 7 bases between the two germline ends. The full variable domain, completed using reference TRBV9 and TRBJ1-5, is DSGVTQTPKHLITATGQRVTLRCSPRSGDLSVYWYQQSLDQGLQFLIQYYNGEERAKGNILERFSAQQFPDLHSELNLSSLELGDSALYFCASSVGGLSNQPQHFGDGTRLSIL.

The chain employs TRBV6-1 and TRBJ1-5, with a possible D match to TRBD1 (5 bases). Deletions cut 11 bases from V and 6 bases from J, with 17 bases between. The CDR3 consists of 13 residues. CDR1 and CDR2 from the germline V gene are MNHNS and SASEGT. The CDR3 coding sequence is TGTGCCGGCGCCGGGGGGGGGTCTCAGCCCCAGCATTTT. It encodes CAGAGGGSQPQHF.

The CDR3 reads CASSLGVTGAGNIQYF. The CDR3 bases are TGTGCCAGCAGCTTAGGTGTCACAGGGGCGGGAAACATTCAGTACTTC. V and J are TRBV11-2 and TRBJ2-4; TRBD1 matches 7 bases. The CDR3 spans 16 residues. Losses at the gene ends were 1 base for V and 6 bases for J; bases not matched to a gene: 9. Germline V gene sequence: CDR1 SGHAT, CDR2 FQNNGV.

The chain employs TRBV11-2 and TRBJ1-4, with no clear D. V was cut by 1 base and J by 8 bases, with 5 bases left in between. This CDR3 comprises 12 residues. Per the germline V gene, CDR1 is SGHAT and CDR2 is FQNNGV. CDR3 bases: TGTGCCAGCAGCTTAGTCTCGGAAAAACTGTTTTTT. Translated: CASSLVSEKLFF.

Worth noting for this clone: The junction departs from the called germline gene at one end, perhaps through a read error. The gene calls are TRBV5-4 and TRBJ2-7; weak D call: TRBD1 (6 bases). CDR3 length equals 13 residues. Germline CDR1 reads SGHNT; CDR2 reads YYREEE (reference sequence). Here the CDR3 reads CASSLAGDKPRDF. CDR3 DNA sequence: TGTGCCAGCAGCTTGGCCGGGGACAAGCCGCGGGACTTC.

This chain links TRBV6-1 with TRBJ2-3; 12 bases are a match to TRBD2. With 1 base clipped from V and 7 bases from J, the junction kept 6 bases outside the gene matches. Germline values: CDR1 MNHNS, CDR2 SASEGT. The CDR3 length is 16 residues. The DNA for the CDR3 is TGTGCCAGCAGTGAAGTCATACTAGCGGGAGGCAATACGCAGTATTTT. This translates into CASSEVILAGGNTQYF.

The chain recombines TRBV30 with TRBJ2-1; TRBD1 might be the D (6 bases). V was shortened by 5 bases and J by 0 bases, with 11 bases between the two germline ends. From germline, CDR1 is GTSNPN and CDR2 SVGIG (reference sequence). The CDR3 totals 14 residues. CDR3 sequence: CAWQQGLSYNEQFF. CDR3 coding DNA: TGTGCCTGGCAACAGGGCCTCTCCTACAATGAGCAGTTCTTC.

The chain uses TRBV5-1 and TRBJ2-1; the D gene could be TRBD1 or TRBD2 (5 bases each). Per germline, CDR1 SGHRS and CDR2 YFSETQ. V lost 1 base and J 7 bases, leaving 15 bases between the germline ends. The CDR3 contains 15 residues. The CDR3 spells CASSLSGSKGNEQFF. The CDR3 bases are TGCGCCAGCAGCTTGTCTGGGAGTAAGGGGAATGAGCAGTTCTTC.

The V call is TRBV7-2, the J call TRBJ2-7; tentatively, D is TRBD2 (6 bases). V lost 1 base and J lost 1, with 8 bases in between. The CDR3 spans 14 residues. From germline, CDR1 is SGHTA and CDR2 FQGNSA. CDR3 DNA: TGTGCCAGCAGCTTAGATGGGACTTCCTACGAGCAGTACTTC. Translation gives CASSLDGTSYEQYF.